What follows describes a single T cell receptor beta chain. As yet, its antigen is unknown. Under the ViraFEST assay, PBMC were stimulated with viral peptide pools so that antigen-specific CD4+ T cells expanded. Sequencing was performed afterwards. Following culture for more than 9 days, CD4+ T cells were isolated. Absence of prior SARS-CoV-2 infection characterized the vaccine recipients, who showed negative nucleocapsid antibodies. Wells containing approximately 2 million PBMC each were cultured with 10 IU/ml IL-2 and approximately 10 ug/ml peptides. It was on days 3 and 7 that half the medium was replaced with IL-2 medium. The data derive from a study of vaccination effects on CD4 cells after COVID-19. The data were produced by immunoSEQ multiplex PCR, yet TCRdb's version contains in-frame clones alone and is incomplete. The sample includes 55,000 to 80,000 clones, about four fifths seen only once; the top ten take more than 9%.

Trimming stripped 3 bases from V and 0 bases from J, with 12 bases between. CDR1 and CDR2 from the germline V gene are SGDLS and YYNGEE. This CDR3 is 16 amino acids long. V usage is TRBV9 and J usage is TRBJ2-2; D is ambiguous. This receptor was taken from a human donor who received a COVID-19 vaccine. The sequencing used CD4+ T cells from PBMCs cultured with SARS-CoV-2 spike peptides, collected before COVID-19 vaccination. CDR3 bases: TGTGCCAGCAGCGCCTCCCAGTCGGCGAACACCGGGGAGCTGTTTTTT. The encoded protein is CASSASQSANTGELFF.